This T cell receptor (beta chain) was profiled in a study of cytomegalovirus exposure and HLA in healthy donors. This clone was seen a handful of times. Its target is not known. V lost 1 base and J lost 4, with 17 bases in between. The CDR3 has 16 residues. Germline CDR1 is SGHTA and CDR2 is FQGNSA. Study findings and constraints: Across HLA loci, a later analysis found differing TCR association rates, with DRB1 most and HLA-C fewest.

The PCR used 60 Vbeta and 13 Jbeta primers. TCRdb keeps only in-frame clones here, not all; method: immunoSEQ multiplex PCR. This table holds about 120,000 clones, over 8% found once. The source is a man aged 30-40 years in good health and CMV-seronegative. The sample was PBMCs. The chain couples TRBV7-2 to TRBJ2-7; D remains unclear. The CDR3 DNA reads TGTGCCAGCAGCTTAGTGCAACCTCTCGATGCGTACGAGCAGTACTTC. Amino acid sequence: CASSLVQPLDAYEQYF.